This TCR beta chain is from a study of monozygotic twins with inflammatory bowel disease. Total RNA from whole blood was isolated with no T cell sorting. UMIs incorporating a 6-nucleotide sample barcode were appended by means of template switching. Both TCRalpha and TCRbeta cDNA were subjected to two nested PCRs lasting about 15 and 9 cycles. TCRdb reprocessed the 5' RACE reads and reports one entry per CDR3 protein, with no DNA. The sample table includes 350,000 to 550,000 distinct CDR3 sequences. This CDR3 spans 13 amino acids. CDR1 is LGHDT, CDR2 YNNKEL, per germline (reference sequence). This receptor was obtained from a human donor with ulcerative colitis or Crohn's disease, or a healthy co-twin of an affected twin (not recorded which). The rearrangement links TRBV3-1 to TRBJ1-4. Sample: blood. The chain's CDR3 is CASSQVRGQKLFF.